These 32 T cell receptor beta chains were sequenced from one sample in a study of control samples from healthy donors and cancer patients (dated by TCRdb to the early 2020s). Library preparation was by the immunoSEQ multiplex PCR assay. TCRdb took this table from immuneACCESS and kept in-frame rearrangements with V and J called. Such tables lack part of the clones; where checked against another copy, unresolved V genes explain under half of the gap, and the rest is unexplained. The sample table contains about 12,000 clones; only one count was recorded for less than 95% of them. The top ten hold 25% to 30% of the sample. The sample taken for sequencing was PBMCs. These receptors all stem from a man in his 70s with head and neck cancer.

The chain recombines TRBV10-3 with TRBJ1-2; 7 bases map to TRBD1. CDR1 and CDR2 (germline): ENHRY, SYGVKD. CDR3 length: 15 residues. V was pared by 4 bases and J by 4 bases, with 9 bases of the junction left unmatched. CDR3 sequence reads: CAISVGVGGTYGYTF. The CDR3 bases are TGTGCCATCAGTGTCGGGGTAGGGGGCACCTATGGCTACACCTTC.

J is TRBJ1-1 and V is TRBV5-1; no clear D gene. The CDR3 is 14 residues long. Per the germline V gene, CDR1 is SGHRS and CDR2 is YFSETQ. V was trimmed by 0 bases and J by 2 bases, leaving 8 bases between them. The CDR3, as DNA: TGCGCCAGCAGCTTGGCCGCGGGTAACACTGAAGCTTTCTTT. Encoded protein: CASSLAAGNTEAFF.

The chain joins TRBV27 to TRBJ2-7, with D possibly being TRBD1 (6 bases). This CDR3 is 13 amino acids long. Germline values: CDR1 MNHEY, CDR2 SMNVEV (reference sequence). Trimming left V 5 bases short and J 4 bases short, with 12 bases between. DNA for the CDR3: TGTGCCAGCAGTCACAGGACAGCTTACGAGCAGTACTTC. Translation gives CASSHRTAYEQYF.

The chain couples TRBV5-4 to TRBJ2-5; no firm D call. V gave up 0 bases and J gave up 5 bases, with 5 bases separating them. The germline V gene encodes CDR1 SGHNT and CDR2 YYREEE (reference sequence). This CDR3 comprises 12 residues. The CDR3 DNA is TGTGCCAGCAGCTTGGATGGCGAGACCCAGTACTTC. Protein: CASSLDGETQYF.

V and J are TRBV7-9 and TRBJ1-3; weak D call: TRBD1 (5 bases). The CDR3 contains 14 residues. The germline gives CDR1 SEHNR, CDR2 FQNEAQ (reference sequence). V lost 6 bases to trimming and J lost 3 bases, with 12 bases between them. CDR3: CASSQLGVGNTIYF. CDR3 sequence (DNA): TGTGCCAGCAGTCAACTAGGGGTTGGAAACACCATATATTTT. The variable domain in full, with the rest retrieved from reference TRBV7-9 and TRBJ1-3, is DTGVSQNPRHKITKRGQNVTFRCDPISEHNRLYWYRQTLGQGPEFLTYFQNEAQLEKSRLLSDRFSAERPKGSFSTLEIQRTEQGDSAMYLCASSQLGVGNTIYFGEGSWLTVV.

This clone is a singleton in its sample. This rearrangement joins TRBV19 to TRBJ1-4; TRBD1 might be the D (5 bases). The CDR3 length is 12 residues. Per germline, CDR1 LNHDA and CDR2 SQIVND (reference sequence). V lost 3 bases and J lost 8, with 7 bases in between. CDR3 sequence: CASSIRGEKLFF. In nucleotides, the CDR3 is TGTGCCAGTAGTATCCGGGGCGAAAAACTGTTTTTT. Complete variable domain (other parts from reference TRBV19 and TRBJ1-4): DGGITQSPKYLFRKEGQNVTLSCEQNLNHDAMYWYRQDPGQGLRLIYYSQIVNDFQKGDIAEGYSVSREKKESFPLTVTSAQKNPTAFYLCASSIRGEKLFFGSGTQLSVL.

The chain recombines TRBV10-2 with TRBJ1-2; D remains ambiguous. Germline lookup yields CDR1 WSHSY and CDR2 SAAADI. CDR3 length equals 14 residues. Trimming stripped 2 bases from V and 8 bases from J, with 15 bases between. CDR3 sequence: CASSEIGLEVGYTF. DNA of the CDR3: TGCGCCAGCAGTGAGATAGGCCTGGAAGTCGGCTACACCTTC.

The genes are TRBV19 and TRBJ1-5, with TRBD1 as a possible D gene (5 bases). Trimming took off 3 bases at V and 1 base at J, with 10 bases between the two ends. Per germline, CDR1 LNHDA and CDR2 SQIVND (reference sequence). This CDR3 region has 15 residues. The chain's CDR3 is CASSIRQRSNQPQHF. The CDR3 DNA follows: TGTGCCAGTAGTATCCGACAGCGGAGCAATCAGCCCCAGCATTTT.

V usage is TRBV7-9 and J usage is TRBJ1-2; maybe TRBD1 (6 bases). The CDR3 extends over 13 amino acids. CDR1 is SEHNR and CDR2 is FQNEAQ in the germline V gene (reference sequence). The ends were cut back, 1 base at V and 6 bases at J, with 9 bases in the middle. The CDR3 protein is CASSLGGADGYTF. The CDR3 DNA sequence: TGTGCCAGCAGCTTAGGGGGGGCTGATGGCTACACCTTC.

The V and J genes are TRBV27 and TRBJ1-2; possible D gene TRBD1, 5 bases. Germline V gene sequence: CDR1 MNHEY, CDR2 SMNVEV (reference sequence). The length of the CDR3 is 16 residues. V lost 1 base and J 7 bases, leaving 19 bases between the germline ends. This CDR3 reads CASSLWGRDSGRGYTF. The DNA for the CDR3 is TGTGCCAGCAGTTTATGGGGCAGAGACTCAGGGCGTGGCTACACCTTC.

This sequence joins TRBV10-3 and TRBJ2-7; D gene ambiguous. This CDR3 comprises 17 residues. Germline V gene lookup returns CDR1 ENHRY and CDR2 SYGVKD. V lost 0 bases and J 4 bases, leaving 19 bases between the germline ends. Written as DNA, the CDR3 is TGTGCCATCAGTGAGTCGACCGCAGGACCCAACCGGTACGAGCAGTACTTC. It translates to CAISESTAGPNRYEQYF.

The V and J genes are TRBV5-6 and TRBJ1-5; TRBD1 matches at 7 bases. The ends lost 3 bases at V and 4 bases at J; junction bases unmatched: 1. The CDR3 runs 13 residues. The germline gives CDR1 SGHDT, CDR2 YYEEEE. DNA for the CDR3: TGTGCCAGCAGCTGGGGACAGAATCAGCCCCAGCATTTT. It specifies CASSWGQNQPQHF.

The chain has TRBV2 and TRBJ2-4; 7 bases agree with TRBD1. V was pared by 8 bases and J by 2 bases, with 3 bases of the junction left unmatched. The CDR3 runs to 13 residues. The V gene's germline CDR1 is SNHLY and CDR2 FYNNEI. CDR3 nucleotides: TGTGCCAGCCTACAGGGGTCCAAAAACATTCAGTACTTC. It translates to CASLQGSKNIQYF. Complete variable domain (other parts from reference TRBV2 and TRBJ2-4): EPEVTQTPSHQVTQMGQEVILRCVPISNHLYFYWYRQILGQKVEFLVSFYNNEISEKSEIFDDQFSVERPDGSNFTLKIRSTKLEDSAMYFCASLQGSKNIQYFGAGTRLSVL.

This clone was seen a few times. V usage is TRBV24-1 and J usage is TRBJ2-3, with D perhaps matching TRBD2 (5 bases). V was shortened by 4 bases and J by 8 bases, with 18 bases between the two germline ends. This CDR3 comprises 15 residues. Germline loops: CDR1 KGHDR, CDR2 SFDVKD. CDR3 region: CATSDPGSMGGTQYF. The DNA of the CDR3 is TGTGCCACCAGTGACCCGGGGTCTATGGGTGGTACGCAGTATTTT.

The rearrangement links TRBV9 to TRBJ1-6, with D unclear. Germline lookup yields CDR1 SGDLS and CDR2 YYNGEE. This CDR3 contains 13 residues. Trimming removed 2 bases at V and 6 bases at J, with 6 bases between. CDR3 protein: CASSVQVNSPLHF. The CDR3 DNA follows: TGTGCCAGCAGCGTTCAAGTTAATTCACCCCTCCACTTT. Variable domain in full (rest from reference TRBV9 and TRBJ1-6): DSGVTQTPKHLITATGQRVTLRCSPRSGDLSVYWYQQSLDQGLQFLIQYYNGEERAKGNILERFSAQQFPDLHSELNLSSLELGDSALYFCASSVQVNSPLHFGNGTRLTVT.

The chain has TRBV27 and TRBJ2-3; 10 nucleotides line up with TRBD2. This CDR3 comprises 16 residues. V dropped 5 bases and J dropped 2; count of bases not matched to a gene: 7. Looked up from germline, CDR1 is MNHEY and CDR2 is SMNVEV (reference sequence). The CDR3 DNA reads TGTGCCAGCAGTCCCAGGACTAGCGGAGACACAGATACGCAGTATTTT. This codes for CASSPRTSGDTDTQYF.

The rearrangement links TRBV6-6 to TRBJ1-5, with D hard to call. CDR1 MNHNY and CDR2 SVGAGI come from the germline V gene (reference sequence). The CDR3 has 13 amino acids. Trimming left V 7 bases short and J 4 bases short, with 11 bases between. In DNA, the CDR3 is TGTGCCAGCACCACAGCCTTAAATCAGCCCCAGCATTTT. Translation: CASTTALNQPQHF.

DNA for the CDR3: TGTGCCAGCAGGGGGGAGGCTGAAGCTTTCTTT. This encodes CASRGEAEAFF. The chain recombines TRBV5-8 with TRBJ1-1; tentatively, D is TRBD1 (5 bases). The CDR3 extends over 11 amino acids. Germline V gene sequence: CDR1 SGHTS, CDR2 YDEGEE. V gave up 5 bases and J gave up 6 bases, with 8 bases separating them.

The rearrangement uses TRBV18 and TRBJ2-1; unclear D gene. The ends were cut back, 4 bases at V and 2 bases at J, with 12 bases in the middle. CDR3 length equals 15 residues. The germline CDR1 and CDR2 sequences are KGHSH and LQKENI. CDR3 sequence: CASSQASDTYNEQFF. CDR3 nucleotides: TGTGCCAGCTCACAGGCGAGCGACACCTACAATGAGCAGTTCTTC.

J is TRBJ1-5 and V is TRBV3-1 (or the pseudogene TRBV3-2); D possibly corresponds to TRBD1 (5 bases). This CDR3 has 16 residues. Germline V gene data show CDR1 as LGHDT and CDR2 as YNNKEL (reference sequence). V lost 4 bases and J lost 0, with 13 bases in between. The CDR3 coding sequence is TGTGCCAGCAGCCTTGGGACGGCTAATAGCAATCAGCCCCAGCATTTT. Its protein product is CASSLGTANSNQPQHF.

The chain carries TRBV5-4 and TRBJ2-2; a weak D match, TRBD1 (5 bases). Deletions cut 2 bases from V and 1 base from J, with 6 bases between. Looked up from germline, CDR1 is SGHNT and CDR2 is YYREEE (reference sequence). The CDR3 sequence is 14 residues long. CDR3 residues: CASSFDRNTGELFF. The CDR3 nucleotides read TGTGCCAGCAGCTTTGACAGGAACACCGGGGAGCTGTTTTTT.

This clone was seen only a few times. The rearrangement links TRBV7-8 to TRBJ2-5; D may be TRBD1 (6 bases). V lost 1 base and J lost 6, with 15 bases in between. The length of the CDR3 is 15 residues. In germline, CDR1 is SGHVS, CDR2 FQNEAQ. The CDR3 DNA sequence: TGTGCCAGCAGCTTAGAAACAGGGATGGGAAAGACCCAGTACTTC. This codes for CASSLETGMGKTQYF.

This chain links TRBV19 with TRBJ2-2; D is undetermined. The CDR3 contains 14 residues. The ends were cut back, 10 bases at V and 0 bases at J, with 12 bases in the middle. Germline-derived CDR1 and CDR2 are LNHDA and SQIVND (reference sequence). The CDR3 nucleotides read TGTGCCACCCCGGGCAGTTCGAACACCGGGGAGCTGTTTTTT. Translated, it gives CATPGSSNTGELFF.

The chain employs TRBV6-5 and TRBJ2-1; TRBD2 is a possible D gene (6 bases). Germline assignment: CDR1 MNHEY and CDR2 SVGAGI. CDR3 length: 15 residues. V was cut by 2 bases and J by 7 bases, with 15 bases left in between. This CDR3 reads CASSYPQAGLNEQFF. CDR3 nucleotides: TGTGCCAGCAGTTACCCGCAGGCGGGGCTGAATGAGCAGTTCTTC.

The genes are TRBV14 and TRBJ2-5, with D possibly being TRBD1 or TRBD2 (5 bases each). V was cut by 4 bases and J by 2 bases, with 11 bases left in between. Germline V gene data show CDR1 as SGHDN and CDR2 as FVKESK. The CDR3 length is 14 residues. The CDR3 here is CASSPGTMQETQYF. The CDR3 DNA follows: TGTGCCAGCAGCCCAGGGACGATGCAAGAGACCCAGTACTTC.

The chain joins TRBV7-3 to TRBJ2-1; 9 bases align to TRBD2. The CDR3 contains 15 residues. The germline CDR1 and CDR2 sequences are SGHTA and FQGTGA. Trimming took 1 base from V and 6 from J; bases not matched to a gene: 4. CDR3 loop: CASSLNPAGGNEQFF. The CDR3, as DNA: TGTGCCAGCAGCTTAAATCCAGCGGGGGGCAATGAGCAGTTCTTC.

V is TRBV28 and J is TRBJ1-1; D call uncertain. Trimming stripped 5 bases from V and 6 bases from J, with 10 bases between. Germline CDR1 is MDHEN and CDR2 is SYDVKM. The CDR3 has 12 residues. Written as DNA, the CDR3 is TGTGCCAGCAGTCCAATCGAGGCTGAAGCTTTCTTT. Residues: CASSPIEAEAFF.

The chain links TRBV5-4 to TRBJ2-2; 11 positions match TRBD2. The junction had 2 bases not matched to a gene; V was cut back by 4 bases and J by 3 bases. The CDR3 is 15 amino acids. Germline V gives CDR1 SGHNT, CDR2 YYREEE (reference sequence). CDR3 sequence reads: CASSKGLADTGELFF. CDR3 DNA: TGTGCCAGCAGCAAGGGACTAGCGGACACCGGGGAGCTGTTTTTT.

CDR3 sequence reads: CASSLPSGRGSGPQYF. Here the CDR3 DNA reads TGCGCCAGCAGCCTCCCTTCGGGTAGGGGATCCGGACCTCAGTACTTC. The chain employs TRBV5-1 and TRBJ2-4, with a weak D call TRBD1 (5 bases). V was clipped by 4 bases and J by 12 bases, with 26 bases between them. Germline V CDR1 and CDR2: SGHRS, YFSETQ. This CDR3 has 16 residues.

The V call is TRBV21-1, the J call TRBJ1-1; the tabulated D call, TRBD1, remains unverified against the DNA. TRBV21-1 corresponds to a pseudogene. CDR3 length: 18 amino acids. The CDR3 spells CASSKGRGQGGMNTEAFF. The CDR3 DNA is TGTGCCAGCAGCAAAGGCCGTGGACAGGGCGGCATGAACACTGAAGCTTTCTTT.

CDR3 sequence reads: CASSYPDSRRANYGYTF. CDR3 nucleotide sequence: TGTGCCAGCAGTTACCCGGACAGCCGGAGGGCGAACTATGGCTACACCTTC. The chain has TRBV6-2 or TRBV6-3 and TRBJ1-2; TRBD1 might be the D (6 bases). This CDR3 region has 17 residues. Germline CDR1 MNHEY, CDR2 SVGEGT. The V gene lost 2 bases and the J gene lost 2 bases, with 18 bases spanning the gap.

The rearrangement joins TRBV10-3 to TRBJ1-6; D possibly corresponds to TRBD1 (6 bases). Germline lookup yields CDR1 ENHRY and CDR2 SYGVKD. The V end lost 3 bases, the J end lost 7 bases, and 7 bases lay between the germline ends. This CDR3 has 13 residues. DNA for the CDR3: TGTGCCATCAGTGAACAGGGCAATTCACCCCTCCACTTT. Translating it yields CAISEQGNSPLHF.